These T cell receptor beta chains were read from a single sample in a study of blood T cell repertoires in COVID-19. Here immunoSEQ multiplex PCR was the method, and the copy in TCRdb shows in-frame clones only, minus some. Of approximately 250,000 clones in the sample, approximately 82% were seen once. Specimen: PBMCs or T cells enriched from blood (not recorded which). These receptors originate from a man aged 35 to 55 who had recovered from COVID-19. Both conserved end residues are part of each CDR3. The D gene is left open where the match is weak. Rows give clone size only sometimes, using once, few, many, or a class for an expanded clone.

J gene: TRBJ1-1
V gene: TRBV3-1/TRBV3-2
clone size: few
D gene: NA
CDR3 protein: CASSQRGGNTEAFF
CDR3 DNA: TGTGCCAGCAGCCAGAGGGGGGGTAACACTGAAGCTTTCTTT

J gene: TRBJ2-1
V gene: TRBV3-1/TRBV3-2
clone size: NA
D gene: TRBD2
CDR3 protein: CASSPSGSFVMNEQFF
CDR3 DNA: TGTGCCAGCAGCCCCAGCGGGAGCTTTGTAATGAATGAGCAGTTCTTC

J gene: TRBJ2-5
V gene: TRBV7-8
clone size: NA
D gene: NA
CDR3 protein: CASSQQGDQETQYF
CDR3 DNA: TGTGCCAGCAGCCAACAGGGAGACCAAGAGACCCAGTACTTC

J gene: TRBJ2-3
V gene: TRBV11-2
clone size: NA
D gene: NA
CDR3 protein: CASSLVGLYYTDTQYF
CDR3 DNA: TGTGCCAGCAGCTTAGTCGGCCTATACTACACAGATACGCAGTATTTT

J gene: TRBJ1-2
V gene: TRBV27
clone size: few
D gene: TRBD1
CDR3 protein: CASSLRQGNYGYTF
CDR3 DNA: TGTGCCAGCAGTTTACGACAGGGGAACTATGGCTACACCTTC

J gene: TRBJ1-5
V gene: TRBV6-2/TRBV6-3
clone size: once
D gene: NA
CDR3 protein: CASSYPSLRGNSNQPQHF
CDR3 DNA: TGTGCCAGCAGTTACCCCTCCCTCCGGGGGAATAGCAATCAGCCCCAGCATTTT

J gene: TRBJ1-2
V gene: TRBV7-2
clone size: NA
D gene: TRBD1
CDR3 protein: CASSLVLWDRNNYGYTF
CDR3 DNA: TGTGCCAGCAGCTTAGTGCTTTGGGACAGAAATAACTATGGCTACACCTTC

J gene: TRBJ1-5
V gene: TRBV9
clone size: NA
D gene: TRBD1
CDR3 protein: CASSVSGGNQPQHF
CDR3 DNA: TGTGCCAGCAGCGTATCAGGGGGAAATCAGCCCCAGCATTTT

J gene: TRBJ2-1
V gene: TRBV5-1
clone size: NA
D gene: NA
CDR3 protein: CASSPDTSRVEQFF
CDR3 DNA: TGCGCCAGCAGCCCGGACACCTCCAGGGTTGAGCAGTTCTTC

J gene: TRBJ2-7
V gene: TRBV19
clone size: NA
D gene: NA
CDR3 protein: CALRRGGGGSYEQYF
CDR3 DNA: TGTGCCCTAAGACGTGGGGGAGGCGGATCCTACGAGCAGTACTTC

J gene: TRBJ1-5
V gene: TRBV4-3
clone size: once
D gene: TRBD1
CDR3 protein: CASSPTGGSYQPQHF
CDR3 DNA: TGCGCCAGCAGCCCGACAGGGGGAAGTTATCAGCCCCAGCATTTT

J gene: TRBJ2-7
V gene: TRBV7-2
clone size: NA
D gene: NA
CDR3 protein: CASSLVYGTLSSYEQYF
CDR3 DNA: TGTGCCAGCAGCTTAGTTTACGGGACTTTAAGCTCCTACGAGCAGTACTTC

J gene: TRBJ2-2
V gene: TRBV27
clone size: NA
D gene: NA
CDR3 protein: CASSLRPGEGELFF
CDR3 DNA: TGTGCCAGCAGTTTAAGGCCCGGGGAAGGGGAGCTGTTTTTT

J gene: TRBJ2-1
V gene: TRBV5-5
clone size: NA
D gene: NA
CDR3 protein: CASSLWATYNEQFF
CDR3 DNA: TGTGCCAGCAGCTTGTGGGCAACCTACAATGAGCAGTTCTTC

J gene: TRBJ2-2
V gene: TRBV18
clone size: NA
D gene: NA
CDR3 protein: CASSPPGRNTGELFF
CDR3 DNA: TGTGCCAGCTCACCACCGGGCCGCAACACCGGGGAGCTGTTTTTT

J gene: TRBJ1-6
V gene: TRBV5-1
clone size: NA
D gene: NA
CDR3 protein: CASSLEPQRSPLHF
CDR3 DNA: TGCGCCAGCAGCTTGGAGCCCCAGAGGTCACCCCTCCACTTT

J gene: TRBJ2-4
V gene: TRBV11-2
clone size: NA
D gene: NA
CDR3 protein: CASSLDNKQGPLAKNIQYF
CDR3 DNA: TGTGCCAGCAGCTTAGATAATAAACAGGGTCCACTAGCCAAAAACATTCAGTACTTC

J gene: TRBJ2-1
V gene: TRBV7-2
clone size: NA
D gene: TRBD1
CDR3 protein: CASSFRSGGNEQFF
CDR3 DNA: TGTGCCAGCAGCTTTAGGTCAGGGGGCAATGAGCAGTTCTTC

J gene: TRBJ2-7
V gene: TRBV3-1/TRBV3-2
clone size: NA
D gene: NA
CDR3 protein: CASSQGLYEQYF
CDR3 DNA: TGTGCCAGCAGCCAGGGACTCTACGAGCAGTACTTC

J gene: TRBJ1-5
V gene: TRBV5-1
clone size: NA
D gene: NA
CDR3 protein: CASSLDPRGNQPQHF
CDR3 DNA: TGCGCCAGCAGCTTGGATCCGAGGGGCAATCAGCCCCAGCATTTT

J gene: TRBJ2-1
V gene: TRBV6-1
clone size: NA
D gene: TRBD1
CDR3 protein: CASSEGGTGGNEQFF
CDR3 DNA: TGTGCCAGCAGTGAAGGCGGGACAGGGGGCAATGAGCAGTTCTTC

J gene: TRBJ1-2
V gene: TRBV19
clone size: NA
D gene: TRBD1
CDR3 protein: CASTTPGQGDDYGYTF
CDR3 DNA: TGTGCCAGTACCACCCCCGGACAGGGGGATGACTATGGCTACACCTTC

J gene: TRBJ2-3
V gene: TRBV2
clone size: once
D gene: TRBD1
CDR3 protein: CASSDRGSHTDTQYF
CDR3 DNA: TGTGCCAGCAGTGACAGGGGGAGCCACACAGATACGCAGTATTTT

J gene: TRBJ1-1
V gene: TRBV3-1/TRBV3-2
clone size: NA
D gene: NA
CDR3 protein: CASSQDSFDTEAFF
CDR3 DNA: TGTGCCAGCAGCCAAGATTCGTTTGACACTGAAGCTTTCTTT

J gene: TRBJ2-1
V gene: TRBV4-1
clone size: NA
D gene: TRBD2
CDR3 protein: CASSQMMLAGSSYNEQFF
CDR3 DNA: TGCGCCAGCAGCCAGATGATGTTAGCGGGGAGCTCCTACAATGAGCAGTTCTTC

J gene: TRBJ2-5
V gene: TRBV28
clone size: NA
D gene: TRBD2
CDR3 protein: CASSSNAAGTSALSQYF
CDR3 DNA: TGTGCCAGCAGTTCGAACGCCGCCGGGACTAGCGCCCTGTCCCAGTACTTC

J gene: TRBJ2-7
V gene: TRBV23-1
clone size: few
D gene: TRBD1
CDR3 protein: CASSQSRTGWYEQYF
CDR3 DNA: TGCGCCAGCAGTCAATCGAGGACAGGGTGGTACGAGCAGTACTTC

J gene: TRBJ2-7
V gene: TRBV3-1/TRBV3-2
clone size: NA
D gene: TRBD2
CDR3 protein: CASSQRRGGFHLKEQYF
CDR3 DNA: TGTGCCAGCAGCCAGCGGCGGGGGGGCTTTCACTTAAAGGAGCAGTACTTC

J gene: TRBJ1-2
V gene: TRBV4-1
clone size: NA
D gene: TRBD1
CDR3 protein: CASSQVNGQGAGTF
CDR3 DNA: TGCGCCAGCAGCCAAGTAAACGGACAGGGGGCCGGCACCTTC

J gene: TRBJ1-4
V gene: TRBV29-1
clone size: NA
D gene: NA
CDR3 protein: CSVDSEKLFF
CDR3 DNA: TGCAGCGTTGATAGTGAAAAACTGTTTTTT

J gene: TRBJ2-3
V gene: TRBV10-3
clone size: NA
D gene: NA
CDR3 protein: CAISDPSGVRTDTQYF
CDR3 DNA: TGTGCCATCAGTGATCCTTCGGGGGTAAGGACAGATACGCAGTATTTT

J gene: TRBJ2-7
V gene: TRBV18
clone size: NA
D gene: TRBD1
CDR3 protein: CASTSQQGGYEQYF
CDR3 DNA: TGTGCCAGCACATCACAACAGGGGGGTTACGAGCAGTACTTC

J gene: TRBJ1-1
V gene: TRBV5-1
clone size: NA
D gene: TRBD1
CDR3 protein: CASSDGTANTEAFF
CDR3 DNA: TGCGCCAGCAGCGACGGGACAGCGAACACTGAAGCTTTCTTT

J gene: TRBJ2-2
V gene: TRBV30
clone size: NA
D gene: NA
CDR3 protein: CAWSAGGELFF
CDR3 DNA: TGTGCCTGGAGTGCGGGCGGGGAGCTGTTTTTT

J gene: TRBJ2-1
V gene: TRBV19
clone size: NA
D gene: TRBD2
CDR3 protein: CASSPGLAGVISYNEQFF
CDR3 DNA: TGTGCCAGTAGTCCCGGACTAGCGGGGGTGATCTCCTACAATGAGCAGTTCTTC

J gene: TRBJ2-7
V gene: TRBV7-8
clone size: NA
D gene: NA
CDR3 protein: CASSLGVTTEQYF
CDR3 DNA: TGTGCCAGCAGCTTAGGGGTGACTACGGAGCAGTACTTC

J gene: TRBJ2-7
V gene: TRBV5-6
clone size: few
D gene: NA
CDR3 protein: CASSRFFDSSDSYEQYF
CDR3 DNA: TGTGCCAGCAGCCGTTTTTTCGACAGTTCGGATTCCTACGAGCAGTACTTC